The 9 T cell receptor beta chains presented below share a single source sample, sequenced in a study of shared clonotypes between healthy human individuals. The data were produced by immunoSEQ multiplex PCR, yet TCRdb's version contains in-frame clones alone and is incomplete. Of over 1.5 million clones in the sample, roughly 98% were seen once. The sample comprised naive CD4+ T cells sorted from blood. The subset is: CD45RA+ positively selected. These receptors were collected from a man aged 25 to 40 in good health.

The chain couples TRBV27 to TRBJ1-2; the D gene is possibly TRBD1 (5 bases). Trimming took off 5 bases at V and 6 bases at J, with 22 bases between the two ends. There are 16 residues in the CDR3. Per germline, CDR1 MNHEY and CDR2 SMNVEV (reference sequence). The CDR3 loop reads CASSPTPERQGNGYTF. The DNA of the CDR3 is TGTGCCAGCAGTCCCACCCCCGAGAGGCAGGGTAATGGCTACACCTTC.

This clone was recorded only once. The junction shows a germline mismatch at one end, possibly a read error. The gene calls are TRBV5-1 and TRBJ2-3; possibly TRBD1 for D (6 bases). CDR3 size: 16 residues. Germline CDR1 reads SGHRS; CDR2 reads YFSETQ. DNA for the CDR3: TGCGCCAGCACCTTGCGAGGGACACTAAGCTCAGATACGCAGTATTTT. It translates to CASTLRGTLSSDTQYF.

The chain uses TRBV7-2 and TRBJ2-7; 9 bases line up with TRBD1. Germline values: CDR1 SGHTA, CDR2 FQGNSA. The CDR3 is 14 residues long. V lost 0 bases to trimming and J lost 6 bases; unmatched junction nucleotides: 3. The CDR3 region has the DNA TGTGCCAGCAGCTTAGCACAGGGGGCATTCGAGCAGTACTTC. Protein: CASSLAQGAFEQYF.

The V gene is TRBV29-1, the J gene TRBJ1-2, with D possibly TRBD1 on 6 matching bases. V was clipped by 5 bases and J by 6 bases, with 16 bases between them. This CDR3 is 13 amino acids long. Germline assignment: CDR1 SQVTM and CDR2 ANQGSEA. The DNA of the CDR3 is TGCAGCGTTCGCGGGGGGCGCTATAATGGCTACACCTTC. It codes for CSVRGGRYNGYTF.

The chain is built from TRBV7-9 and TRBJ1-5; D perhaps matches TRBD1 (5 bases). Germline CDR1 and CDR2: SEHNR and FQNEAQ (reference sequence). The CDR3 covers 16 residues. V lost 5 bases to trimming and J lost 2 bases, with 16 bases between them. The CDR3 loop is CASSLWSGAGNQPQHF. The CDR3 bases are TGTGCCAGCAGCCTCTGGTCCGGGGCTGGCAATCAGCCCCAGCATTTT.

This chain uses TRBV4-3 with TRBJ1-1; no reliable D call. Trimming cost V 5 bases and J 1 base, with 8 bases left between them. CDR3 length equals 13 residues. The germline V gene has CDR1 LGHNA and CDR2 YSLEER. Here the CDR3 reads CASSISWNTEAFF. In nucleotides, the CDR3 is TGCGCCAGCAGCATATCTTGGAACACTGAAGCTTTCTTT.

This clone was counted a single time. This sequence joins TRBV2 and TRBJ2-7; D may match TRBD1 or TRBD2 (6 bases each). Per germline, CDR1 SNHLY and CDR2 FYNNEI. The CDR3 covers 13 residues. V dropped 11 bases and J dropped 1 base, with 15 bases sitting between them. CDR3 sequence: CAQGRGGSYEQYF. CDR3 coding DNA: TGTGCCCAGGGGCGTGGGGGGTCCTACGAGCAGTACTTC.

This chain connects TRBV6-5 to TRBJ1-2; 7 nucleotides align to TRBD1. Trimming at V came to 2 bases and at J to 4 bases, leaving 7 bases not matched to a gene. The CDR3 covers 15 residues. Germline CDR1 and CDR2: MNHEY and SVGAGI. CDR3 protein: CASSYDRQGTYGYTF. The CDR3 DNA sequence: TGTGCCAGCAGTTACGACAGACAGGGAACCTATGGCTACACCTTC.

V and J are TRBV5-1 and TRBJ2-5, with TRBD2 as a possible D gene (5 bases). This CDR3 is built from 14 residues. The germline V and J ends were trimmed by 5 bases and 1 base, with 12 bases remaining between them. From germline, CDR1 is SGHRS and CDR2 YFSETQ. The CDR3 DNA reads TGCGCCAGCAGAGGGAGTCTGACCCAAGAGACCCAGTACTTC. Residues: CASRGSLTQETQYF.